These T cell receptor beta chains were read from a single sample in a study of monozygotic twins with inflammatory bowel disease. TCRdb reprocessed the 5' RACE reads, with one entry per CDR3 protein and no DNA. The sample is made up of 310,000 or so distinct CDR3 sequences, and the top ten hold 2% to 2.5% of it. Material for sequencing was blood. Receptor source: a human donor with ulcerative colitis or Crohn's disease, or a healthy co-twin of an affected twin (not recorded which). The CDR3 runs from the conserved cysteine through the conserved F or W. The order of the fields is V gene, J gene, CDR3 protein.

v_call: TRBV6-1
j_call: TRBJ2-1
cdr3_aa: CASIDGLAVYNEQFF

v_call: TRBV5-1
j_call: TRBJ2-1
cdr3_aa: CASATGPNEQFF

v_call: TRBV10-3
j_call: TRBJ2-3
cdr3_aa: CAIRETTDTQYF

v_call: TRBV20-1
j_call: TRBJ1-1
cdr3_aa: CSARDRDRGNWVTEAFF

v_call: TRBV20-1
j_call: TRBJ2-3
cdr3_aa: CSARDWILAGGPDTQYF

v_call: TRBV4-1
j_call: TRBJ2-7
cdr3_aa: CASSQALGDRAYEQYF

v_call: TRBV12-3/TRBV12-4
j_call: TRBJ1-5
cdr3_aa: CASSFVRLDTCQPQHF

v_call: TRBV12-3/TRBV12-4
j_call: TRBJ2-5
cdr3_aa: CASSPRQRQETQYF

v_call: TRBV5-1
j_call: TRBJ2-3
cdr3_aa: CASSYTSTDTQYF

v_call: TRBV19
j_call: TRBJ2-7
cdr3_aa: CASSNELAGYEQYF

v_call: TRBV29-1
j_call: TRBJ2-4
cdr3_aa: CSVEDRPSGPAKNIQYF

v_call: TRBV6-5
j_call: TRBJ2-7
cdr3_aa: CASRYRGYHEQYF

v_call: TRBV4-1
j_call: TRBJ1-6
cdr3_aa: CASSERRYNSPLHF

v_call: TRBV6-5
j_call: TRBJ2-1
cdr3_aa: CASSYGHLNEQFF

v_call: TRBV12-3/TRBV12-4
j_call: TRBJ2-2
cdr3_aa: CASSLWHTGELFF

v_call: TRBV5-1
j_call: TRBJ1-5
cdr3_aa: CASSLEGIDQPQHF

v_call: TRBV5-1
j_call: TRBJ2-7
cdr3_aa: CASSLGTDSYEQYF

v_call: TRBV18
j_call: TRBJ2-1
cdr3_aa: CASSIRGVSSGLAGKDEQFF

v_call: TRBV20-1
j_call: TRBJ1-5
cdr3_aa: CSASGDRDSQPQHF

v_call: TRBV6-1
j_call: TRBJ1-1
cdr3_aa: CANSRVGLWTEAFF

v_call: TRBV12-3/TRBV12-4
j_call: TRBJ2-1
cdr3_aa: CASSLTSGRGYEQFF

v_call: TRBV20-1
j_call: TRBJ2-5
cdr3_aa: CSPLAGEQETQYF

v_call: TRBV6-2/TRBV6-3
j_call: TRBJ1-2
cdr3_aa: CASSAAPTGNYGYTF

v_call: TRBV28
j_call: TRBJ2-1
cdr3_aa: CASSLGVSGAYNEQFF

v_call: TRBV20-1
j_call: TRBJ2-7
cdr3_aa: CSARGLMGGSYEQYF

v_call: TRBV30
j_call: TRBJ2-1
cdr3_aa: CAWSGWVGGIRTDEQFF

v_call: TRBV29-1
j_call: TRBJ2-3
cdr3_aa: CSGGPRDTQYF

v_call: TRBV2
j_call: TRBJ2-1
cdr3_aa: CASSESPINEQFF

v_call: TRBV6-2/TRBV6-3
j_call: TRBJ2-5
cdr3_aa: CASSGLAREETQYF

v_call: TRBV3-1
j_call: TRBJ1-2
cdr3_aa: CASSRVGVKRAGNYGYTF

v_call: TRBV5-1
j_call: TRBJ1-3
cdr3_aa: CASSLDGGGNTIYF

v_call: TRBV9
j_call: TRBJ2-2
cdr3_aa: CASSVGTPNTGELFF

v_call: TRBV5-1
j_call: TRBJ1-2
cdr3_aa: CASSLEVGTNYGYTF

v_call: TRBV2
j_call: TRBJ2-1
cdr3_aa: CASKTGRDRGSGEQFF

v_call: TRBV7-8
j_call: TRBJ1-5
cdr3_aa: CASSLVVSDQPQHF

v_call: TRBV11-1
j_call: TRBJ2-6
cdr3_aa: CASSLERGDYSGANVLTF

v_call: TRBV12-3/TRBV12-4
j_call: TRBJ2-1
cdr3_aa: CASVRDSTYNEQFF

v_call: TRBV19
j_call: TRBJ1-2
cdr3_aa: CASTETGIEYTF

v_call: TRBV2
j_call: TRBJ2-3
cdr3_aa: CASSGTSVSTDTQYF